This T cell receptor beta chain is drawn from a study of vaccination and CD4 T cells after COVID-19. The wider study: Of the convalescent patients, who were SARS-CoV-2 positive by nasal swab PCR, under ten had mild and one severe disease.

Study-level findings and limits: Only relatively few convalescent patients were studied, and early post-infection timepoints were not analyzed.

Comment on this clonotype: Its antigen is unknown.

This CDR3 has 16 residues. Germline V gene lookup returns CDR1 KGHSH and CDR2 LQKENI. Losses at the gene ends were 5 bases for V and 0 bases for J; bases not matched to a gene: 6. The sample's time point: late sampling 161 to 241 days after vaccination in a few convalescent patients. Treatment noted: roughly 10-day PBMC culture with coronavirus spike peptide pools or control peptides (ViraFEST assay). Using peptide pools, antigen-specific T cells were expanded in ViraFEST before TCRs were sequenced. Cultured CD4+ T cell DNA was sequenced using the Oncomine TCR Beta short-read assay. Genomic DNA was isolated from cultured CD4+ T cells. TCRdb used MiXCR to reprocess the PCR reads, holding one entry per CDR3 protein. The sample contains 20,000 or so distinct CDR3 sequences, around 39% of which appear only once.

The starting material was CD4+ T cells from blood, cultured in vitro, obtained about 7 months after SARS-CoV-2 vaccination. The chain couples TRBV18 to TRBJ2-4; 8 bases match TRBD1. The clonotype comes from a human donor who had recovered from COVID-19. The CDR3 protein is CASSTGTGLAKNIQYF. The CDR3 DNA reads as TGTGCCAGCTCAACGGGGACAGGACTAGCCAAAAACATTCAGTACTTC.